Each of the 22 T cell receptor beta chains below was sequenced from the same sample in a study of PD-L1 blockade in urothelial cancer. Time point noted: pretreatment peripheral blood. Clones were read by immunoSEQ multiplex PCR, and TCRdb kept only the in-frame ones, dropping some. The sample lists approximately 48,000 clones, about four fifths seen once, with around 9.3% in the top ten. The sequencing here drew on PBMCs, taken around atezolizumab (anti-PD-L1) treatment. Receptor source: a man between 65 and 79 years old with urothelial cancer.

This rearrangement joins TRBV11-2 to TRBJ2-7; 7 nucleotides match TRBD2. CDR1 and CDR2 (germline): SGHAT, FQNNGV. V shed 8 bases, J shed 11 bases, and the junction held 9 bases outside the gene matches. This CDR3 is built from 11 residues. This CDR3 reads CASETGRRKYF. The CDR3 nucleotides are TGTGCCAGCGAGACCGGGAGGCGGAAGTACTTC.

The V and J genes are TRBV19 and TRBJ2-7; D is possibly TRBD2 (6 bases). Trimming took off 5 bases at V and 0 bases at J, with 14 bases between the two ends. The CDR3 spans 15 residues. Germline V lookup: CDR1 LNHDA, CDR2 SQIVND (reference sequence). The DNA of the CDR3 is TGTGCCAGTAGTCGCGGGGACGGCAGCTCCTACGAGCAGTACTTC. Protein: CASSRGDGSSYEQYF.

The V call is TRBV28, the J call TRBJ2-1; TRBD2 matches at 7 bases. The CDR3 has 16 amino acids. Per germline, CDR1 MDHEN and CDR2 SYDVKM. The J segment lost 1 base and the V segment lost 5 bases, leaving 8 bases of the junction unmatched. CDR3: CASSALMGGSYNEQFF. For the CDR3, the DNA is TGTGCCAGCAGTGCCCTGATGGGGGGGTCCTACAATGAGCAGTTCTTC.

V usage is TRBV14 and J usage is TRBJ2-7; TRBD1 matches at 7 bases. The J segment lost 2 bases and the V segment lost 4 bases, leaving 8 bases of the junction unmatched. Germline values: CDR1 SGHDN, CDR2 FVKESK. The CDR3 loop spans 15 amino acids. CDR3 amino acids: CASSPRQGGAYEQYF. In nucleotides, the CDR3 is TGTGCCAGCAGCCCCCGACAGGGTGGGGCCTACGAGCAGTACTTC.

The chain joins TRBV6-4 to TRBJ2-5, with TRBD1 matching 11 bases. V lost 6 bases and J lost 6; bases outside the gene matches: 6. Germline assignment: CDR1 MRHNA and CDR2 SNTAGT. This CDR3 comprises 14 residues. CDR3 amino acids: CASSEGQGAKTQYF. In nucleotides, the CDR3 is TGTGCCAGCAGCGAAGGACAGGGGGCGAAGACCCAGTACTTC.

CDR3 sequence (DNA): TGCGCCAGCAGCACACAGGGTTACAATGAGCAGTTCTTC. Translating it yields CASSTQGYNEQFF. The V call is TRBV5-1, the J call TRBJ2-1, with a weak D call TRBD1 (6 bases). This CDR3 is built from 13 residues. The V gene's germline CDR1 is SGHRS and CDR2 YFSETQ. The V end lost 4 bases, the J end lost 4 bases, and 9 bases lay between the germline ends.

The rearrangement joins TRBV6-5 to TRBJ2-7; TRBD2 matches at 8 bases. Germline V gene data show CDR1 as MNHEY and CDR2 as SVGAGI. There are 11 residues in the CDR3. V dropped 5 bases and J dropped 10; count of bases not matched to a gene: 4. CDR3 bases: TGTGCCAGCAGTGAATGGACTAGCCAGTACTTC. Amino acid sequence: CASSEWTSQYF.

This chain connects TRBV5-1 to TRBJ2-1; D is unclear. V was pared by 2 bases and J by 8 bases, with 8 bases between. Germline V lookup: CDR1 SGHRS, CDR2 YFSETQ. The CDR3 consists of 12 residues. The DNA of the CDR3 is TGCGCCAGCAGCTTCGCGGCCTATGAGCAGTTCTTC. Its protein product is CASSFAAYEQFF.

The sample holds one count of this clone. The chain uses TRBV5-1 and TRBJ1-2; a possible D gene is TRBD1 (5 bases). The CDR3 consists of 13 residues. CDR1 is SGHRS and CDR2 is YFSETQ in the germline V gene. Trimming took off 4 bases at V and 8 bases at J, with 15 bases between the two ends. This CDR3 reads CASSDWGRNGYTF. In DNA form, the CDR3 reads TGCGCCAGCAGCGATTGGGGGAGGAACGGCTACACCTTC.

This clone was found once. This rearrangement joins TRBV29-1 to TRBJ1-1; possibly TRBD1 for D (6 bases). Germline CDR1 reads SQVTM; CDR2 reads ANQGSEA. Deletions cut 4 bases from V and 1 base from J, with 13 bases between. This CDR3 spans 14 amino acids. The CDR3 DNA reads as TGCAGCGTTGTTCAGTGGGACAAGAACACTGAAGCTTTCTTT. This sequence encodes CSVVQWDKNTEAFF.

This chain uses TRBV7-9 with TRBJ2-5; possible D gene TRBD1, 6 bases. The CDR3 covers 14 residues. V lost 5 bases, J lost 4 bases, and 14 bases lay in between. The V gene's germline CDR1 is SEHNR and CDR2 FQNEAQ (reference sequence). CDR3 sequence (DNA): TGTGCCAGCAGCCTCGTGGGGGCCGGAGAGACCCAGTACTTC. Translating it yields CASSLVGAGETQYF.

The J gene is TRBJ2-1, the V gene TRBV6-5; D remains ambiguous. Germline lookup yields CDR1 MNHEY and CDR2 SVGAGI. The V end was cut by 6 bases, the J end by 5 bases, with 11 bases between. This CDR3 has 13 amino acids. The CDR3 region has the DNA TGTGCCAGCAGGACTCGGTGGGACAATGAGCAGTTCTTC. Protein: CASRTRWDNEQFF.

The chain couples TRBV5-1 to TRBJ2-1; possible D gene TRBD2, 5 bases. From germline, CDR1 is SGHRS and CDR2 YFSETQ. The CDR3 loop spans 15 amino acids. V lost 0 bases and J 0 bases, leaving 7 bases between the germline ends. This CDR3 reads CASSLAGFSYNEQFF. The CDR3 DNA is TGCGCCAGCAGCTTGGCGGGATTCTCCTACAATGAGCAGTTCTTC. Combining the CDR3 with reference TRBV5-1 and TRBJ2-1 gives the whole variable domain KAGVTQTPRYLIKTRGQQVTLSCSPISGHRSVSWYQQTPGQGLQFLFEYFSETQRNKGNFPGRFSGRQFSNSRSEMNVSTLELGDSALYLCASSLAGFSYNEQFFGPGTRLTVL.

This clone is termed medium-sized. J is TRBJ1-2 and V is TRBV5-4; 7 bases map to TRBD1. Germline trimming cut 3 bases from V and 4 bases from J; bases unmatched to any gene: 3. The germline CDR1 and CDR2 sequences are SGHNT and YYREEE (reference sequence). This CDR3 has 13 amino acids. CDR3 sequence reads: CASSSGQIYGYTF. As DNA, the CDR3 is TGTGCCAGCAGCTCGGGACAGATCTATGGCTACACCTTC.

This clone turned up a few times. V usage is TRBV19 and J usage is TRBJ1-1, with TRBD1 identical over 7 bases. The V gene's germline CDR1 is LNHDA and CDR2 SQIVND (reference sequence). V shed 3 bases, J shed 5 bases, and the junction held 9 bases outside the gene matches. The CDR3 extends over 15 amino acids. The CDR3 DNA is TGTGCCAGTAGTATCGGGGCAGGGGGTGAAACTGAAGCTTTCTTT. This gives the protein CASSIGAGGETEAFF.

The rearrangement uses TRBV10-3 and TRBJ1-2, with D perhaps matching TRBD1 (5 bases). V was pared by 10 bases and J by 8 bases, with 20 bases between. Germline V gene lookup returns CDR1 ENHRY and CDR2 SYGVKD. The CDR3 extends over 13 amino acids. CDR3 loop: CATQSRGKKGYTF. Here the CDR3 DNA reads TGTGCCACCCAATCCCGGGGGAAGAAAGGCTACACCTTC.

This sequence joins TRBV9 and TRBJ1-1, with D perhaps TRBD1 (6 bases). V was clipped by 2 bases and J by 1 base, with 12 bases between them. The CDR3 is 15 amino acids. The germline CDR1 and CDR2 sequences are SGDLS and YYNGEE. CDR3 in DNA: TGTGCCAGCAGCGTCCGTTCGGGACAGAACACTGAAGCTTTCTTT. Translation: CASSVRSGQNTEAFF.

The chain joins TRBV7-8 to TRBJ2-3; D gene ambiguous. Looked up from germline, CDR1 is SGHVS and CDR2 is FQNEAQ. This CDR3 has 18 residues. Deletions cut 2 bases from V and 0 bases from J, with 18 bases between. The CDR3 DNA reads TGTGCCAGCAGCTTACAATTCCTCGTAACCACTAGCACAGATACGCAGTATTTT. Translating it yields CASSLQFLVTTSTDTQYF.

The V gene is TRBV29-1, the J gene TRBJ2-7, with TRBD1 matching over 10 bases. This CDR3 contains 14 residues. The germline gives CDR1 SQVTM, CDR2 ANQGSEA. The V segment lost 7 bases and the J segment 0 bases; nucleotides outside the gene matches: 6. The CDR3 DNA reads TGCAGCGCCCGGACAGGGGGAGACTCCTACGAGCAGTACTTC. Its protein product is CSARTGGDSYEQYF.

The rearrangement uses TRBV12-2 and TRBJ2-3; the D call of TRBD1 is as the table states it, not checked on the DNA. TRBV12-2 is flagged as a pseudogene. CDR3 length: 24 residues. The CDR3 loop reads CASRLAFVRSPHYHGAGGTDTQYF. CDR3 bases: TGTGCAAGTCGCTTAGCGTTCGTTAGATCCCCCCACTACCATGGGGCTGGCGGCACAGATACGCAGTATTTT.

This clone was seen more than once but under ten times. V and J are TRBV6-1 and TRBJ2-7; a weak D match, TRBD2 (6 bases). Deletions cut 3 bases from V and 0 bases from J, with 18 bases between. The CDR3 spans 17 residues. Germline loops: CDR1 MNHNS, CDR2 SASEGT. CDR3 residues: CASSDYAWGDSSYEQYF. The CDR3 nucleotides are TGTGCCAGCAGTGATTACGCTTGGGGGGACTCCTCCTACGAGCAGTACTTC.

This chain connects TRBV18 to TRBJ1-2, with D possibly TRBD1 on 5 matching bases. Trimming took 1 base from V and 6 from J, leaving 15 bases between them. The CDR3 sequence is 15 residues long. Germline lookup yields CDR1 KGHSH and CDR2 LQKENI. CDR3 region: CASSPLGDGTNGYTF. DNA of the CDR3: TGTGCCAGCTCACCACTGGGGGATGGGACTAATGGCTACACCTTC.